This T cell receptor beta chain emerged from a study of untreated major depressive disorder. Note on this clone: No antigen is known for it.

The assay was immunoSEQ multiplex PCR, and TCRdb's table has in-frame clones only and misses some. The profile covers around 13,000 clones, with roughly 91% appearing a single time and approximately 0.8% taken by the ten largest. Patients had moderate to severe depression. Approximately 30 ml of blood was drawn into EDTA tubes. The length of the CDR3 is 15 residues. The V gene lost 1 base and the J gene lost 9 bases, with 18 bases spanning the gap. The germline CDR1 and CDR2 sequences are MDHEN and SYDVKM. Points from the study as a whole: TRBV05-01 (Vbeta 5.1) usage was higher in CD4+ T cells of depressed patients than controls.

The chain carries TRBV28 and TRBJ1-2; D unclear. Sequencing input: CD4+ T cells from PBMCs. This receptor was identified in a man aged 25 to 45 with major depressive disorder. The CDR3 DNA follows: TGTGCCAGCAGTTTATTCCGGGTCAGGTCGGGAAGCTACACCTTC. Protein: CASSLFRVRSGSYTF.